This record looks at one TCR beta chain sequence and its context. Germline lookup yields CDR1 SGHVS and CDR2 FNYEAQ. The CDR3 runs to 16 residues. V shed 1 base and J shed 6 bases, with 15 bases lying between them. This record comes from a study of blood T cell repertoires in COVID-19. Across the study: Both acute and convalescent COVID-19 samples were obtained from the United States, Italy and Spain.

As originally analysed: Reference gene primer amplification gave estimated nucleated cell counts. Clones were sequenced by immunoSEQ multiplex PCR, and TCRdb holds only the in-frame ones, with some missing. Clone size and the V and J calls come from that table; the DNA yielded D and trimming. The repertoire consists of 110,000 to 150,000 clones, with more than 75% occurring once and the leading ten covering approximately 6%. All enrollees were about 18 to 100 years old and from 25 or so US areas. This sequence originates from a woman between 50 and 59 years old who had recovered from COVID-19. The chain employs TRBV7-6 and TRBJ2-2, with D maybe TRBD2 (6 bases). Source material: PBMCs or T cells enriched from blood (not recorded which). The CDR3 DNA is TGTGCCAGCAGCTTAGAGGGCGGGACCCGGGCCGGGGAGCTGTTTTTT. Encoded protein: CASSLEGGTRAGELFF. Based on the CDR3 plus reference TRBV7-6 and TRBJ2-2, the full variable domain is GAGVSQSPRYKVTKRGQDVALRCDPISGHVSLYWYRQALGQGPEFLTYFNYEAQQDKSGLPNDRFSAERPEGSISTLTIQRTEQRDSAMYRCASSLEGGTRAGELFFGEGSRLTVL.